Below are 12 T cell receptor beta chains sequenced from a single sample in a study of blood T cell repertoires in COVID-19. This table comes from immunoSEQ multiplex PCR, and its TCRdb copy is limited to in-frame clones, with some not included. The table records just under 90,000 clones, around 72% of them present only once. The sample comprised peripheral blood. The receptor source for this set is an elderly woman with acute or convalescent COVID-19.

V and J are TRBV19 and TRBJ2-7; TRBD1 matches 10 bases. CDR1 LNHDA and CDR2 SQIVND come from the germline V gene (reference sequence). This CDR3 has 19 residues. Unmatched junction bases numbered 17, after V lost 4 bases and J lost 2 bases. CDR3 bases: TGTGCCAGTAGTAGTAGACAGGGGGCCGAGAACCCGGCCCCCTACGAGCAGTACTTC. Protein product: CASSSRQGAENPAPYEQYF.

The gene calls are TRBV11-2 and TRBJ2-7; TRBD1 matches at 10 bases. V lost 6 bases, J lost 1 base, and 3 bases stayed unmatched. Looked up from germline, CDR1 is SGHAT and CDR2 is FQNNGV. The CDR3 is made up of 14 amino acids. CDR3 region: CASSWGQGSYEQYF. As DNA, the CDR3 is TGTGCCAGCAGTTGGGGACAGGGGTCCTACGAGCAGTACTTC. The full variable domain, in which reference TRBV11-2 and TRBJ2-7 provide the parts outside the CDR3, is EAGVAQSPRYKIIEKRQSVAFWCNPISGHATLYWYQQILGQGPKLLIQFQNNGVVDDSQLPKDRFSAERLKGVDSTLKIQPAKLEDSAVYLCASSWGQGSYEQYFGPGTRLTVT.

The CDR3 DNA is TGTGCCAGCTCGCCATCGATGCGTGGCTACACCTTC. Encoded protein: CASSPSMRGYTF. The V and J genes are TRBV6-5 and TRBJ1-2; D is unclear. Trimming stripped 8 bases from V and 7 bases from J, with 14 bases between. Germline loops: CDR1 MNHEY, CDR2 SVGAGI. The CDR3 consists of 12 residues.

This chain joins TRBV5-4 and TRBJ1-2, with D possibly TRBD1 on 6 matching bases. Germline-derived CDR1 and CDR2 are SGHNT and YYREEE (reference sequence). This CDR3 region has 16 residues. Trimming left V 3 bases short and J 0 bases short, with 15 bases between. As DNA, the CDR3 is TGTGCCAGCAGCTCACCCAAGGGGGTGACTAACTATGGCTACACCTTC. Its protein product is CASSSPKGVTNYGYTF.

The V and J genes are TRBV9 and TRBJ1-5; 9 bases map to TRBD1. Trimming removed 4 bases from V and 7 bases from J; junction bases left unmatched: 6. The CDR3 is 14 residues long. Germline loops: CDR1 SGDLS, CDR2 YYNGEE. The CDR3, as DNA: TGTGCCAGCAGCACCGGACAGGGGCCCCAGCCCCAGCATTTT. Amino acid sequence: CASSTGQGPQPQHF.

The chain combines TRBV14 with TRBJ2-5, with 8 bases lining up with TRBD2. Looked up from germline, CDR1 is SGHDN and CDR2 is FVKESK. With 6 bases clipped from V and 5 bases from J, the junction kept 11 bases outside the gene matches. CDR3 length: 15 residues. CDR3: CASSVLRGGMETQYF. The CDR3 DNA is TGTGCCAGCAGTGTCCTCCGGGGGGGCATGGAGACCCAGTACTTC.

This clone was found a few times. This rearrangement joins TRBV28 to TRBJ2-7; 12 bases align to TRBD1. The CDR3 loop spans 17 amino acids. V was pared by 5 bases and J by 5 bases, with 13 bases of the junction left unmatched. The germline gives CDR1 MDHEN, CDR2 SYDVKM. CDR3 sequence: CASSPIGTGGAKNEQYF. CDR3 coding DNA: TGTGCCAGCAGTCCGATCGGGACAGGGGGCGCGAAAAACGAGCAGTACTTC.

The sample holds one count of this clone. The genes are TRBV6-6 and TRBJ1-1, with unresolved D. Between the trimmed V and J ends, which lost 7 bases and 9 bases, there was a span of 9 bases. CDR1 and CDR2 from the germline V gene are MNHNY and SVGAGI (reference sequence). This CDR3 has 10 amino acids. The CDR3 DNA reads TGTGCCAGCACCTCGGGGAAAGCTTTCTTT. This gives the protein CASTSGKAFF.

This sequence joins TRBV28 and TRBJ2-1; D is perhaps TRBD2 (7 bases). The germline V gene encodes CDR1 MDHEN and CDR2 SYDVKM. CDR3 length equals 13 residues. With 6 bases removed from V and 7 bases from J, the gap between germline ends came to 13 bases. DNA of the CDR3: TGTGCCAGCAGCCCCGGGGGGCAGAATGAGCAGTTCTTC. Its translation: CASSPGGQNEQFF.

This clone was counted only a few times. The chain couples TRBV7-2 to TRBJ1-2; D may be TRBD1 (6 bases). V gave up 1 base and J gave up 6 bases, with 12 bases separating them. Germline V gives CDR1 SGHTA, CDR2 FQGNSA. The CDR3 is 14 amino acids. CDR3 nucleotides: TGTGCCAGCAGCTTAGTTGGGACATCACATGGCTACACCTTC. Amino acids: CASSLVGTSHGYTF. The complete variable domain, with remaining parts taken from reference TRBV7-2 and TRBJ1-2, reads GAGVSQSPSNKVTEKGKDVELRCDPISGHTALYWYRQSLGQGLEFLIYFQGNSAPDKSGLPSDRFSAERTGGSVSTLTIQRTQQEDSAVYLCASSLVGTSHGYTFGSGTRLTVV.

This rearrangement joins TRBV5-6 to TRBJ1-6; D possibly corresponds to TRBD1 (5 bases). CDR3 length: 15 residues. Trimming stripped 4 bases from V and 7 bases from J, with 15 bases between. CDR1 is SGHDT and CDR2 is YYEEEE in the germline V gene. In nucleotides, the CDR3 is TGTGCCAGCAGCCGGGGACTCCCAGGGAATTCACCCCTCCACTTT. It specifies CASSRGLPGNSPLHF.

The chain has TRBV7-2 and TRBJ1-5, with 8 bases matching TRBD1. The CDR3 runs 16 residues. Germline V gene data show CDR1 as SGHTA and CDR2 as FQGNSA. Germline trimming cut 1 base from V and 1 base from J; bases unmatched to any gene: 3. CDR3 bases: TGTGCCAGCAGCTTAGGTAGACAGGGGAGCAATCAGCCCCAGCATTTT. It yields the protein CASSLGRQGSNQPQHF.